This entry concerns a single T cell receptor beta chain. Trimming left V 2 bases short and J 2 bases short, with 10 bases between. CDR3 length: 14 amino acids. Germline CDR1 SGHRS, CDR2 YFSETQ. This specimen belongs to a study of control samples from healthy donors and cancer patients. TCRdb's copy holds only in-frame clones and misses some; the assay was immunoSEQ multiplex PCR. The sample has some 200,000 clones; about 93% are singletons. The sample was blood. The chain links TRBV5-1 to TRBJ1-2; D is unresolved. The origin of this receptor is a man between 18 and 29 years old in good health. The CDR3 region has the DNA TGCGCCAGCAGCTTACTAACATCCAACTATGGCTACACCTTC. As protein: CASSLLTSNYGYTF.